One and the same sample provided the 8 T cell receptor beta chains below, sequenced in a study of beta chain features in type 1 diabetes. Expressed TCRB transcripts were sequenced after all isolated RNA was converted to cDNA. Clones were sequenced by immunoSEQ multiplex PCR, and TCRdb holds only the in-frame ones, with some missing. The sample consists of nearly 250,000 clones, over 12% of them appearing once. The sequenced material came from naive CD4+ T cells from blood. The source is a woman in her forties in good health.

J is TRBJ2-7 and V is TRBV19; no reliable D call. Per germline, CDR1 LNHDA and CDR2 SQIVND (reference sequence). Trimming cost V 5 bases and J 0 bases, with 14 bases left between them. The CDR3 totals 15 residues. As DNA, the CDR3 is TGTGCCAGTAGTTTTCGACTTAGGAGCTCCTACGAGCAGTACTTC. Its protein product is CASSFRLRSSYEQYF.

This clone was detected a few times. The chain combines TRBV2 with TRBJ2-3, with D tentatively TRBD1 (5 bases). The germline gives CDR1 SNHLY, CDR2 FYNNEI. The CDR3 runs to 15 residues. The V and J ends lost 4 bases and 0 bases respectively, with 11 bases between them. In DNA form, the CDR3 reads TGTGCCAGCAGTGCTAGGGGTACTAGCACAGATACGCAGTATTTT. Translated: CASSARGTSTDTQYF.

V gene TRBV14 combines with J gene TRBJ2-7; 8 bases are a match to TRBD1. V dropped 2 bases and J dropped 4; count of bases not matched to a gene: 7. The CDR3 extends over 15 amino acids. Germline V gene data show CDR1 as SGHDN and CDR2 as FVKESK. The CDR3 protein is CASSQRQGPNYEQYF. The CDR3 bases are TGTGCCAGCAGCCAACGACAGGGGCCTAATTACGAGCAGTACTTC.

This clone showed up many times. The same CDR3 is also encoded by other DNA sequences in this sample. The chain carries TRBV13 and TRBJ2-5; D is ambiguous. V was trimmed by 5 bases and J by 2 bases, leaving 3 bases between them. Germline V gene sequence: CDR1 PRHDT, CDR2 FYEKMQ (reference sequence). The length of the CDR3 is 11 residues. CDR3 sequence: CASSLQETQYF. The CDR3 DNA reads TGTGCCAGCAGCCTTCAAGAGACCCAGTACTTC.

The table lists this clone with a few counts. The gene calls are TRBV6-5 and TRBJ1-3; D is ambiguous. The germline V gene encodes CDR1 MNHEY and CDR2 SVGAGI. This CDR3 is 16 amino acids long. Trimming took off 0 bases at V and 2 bases at J, with 11 bases between the two ends. CDR3 sequence reads: CASSYSASFTGNTIYF. CDR3 sequence (DNA): TGTGCCAGCAGTTACTCAGCCTCTTTCACTGGAAACACCATATATTTT.

The V and J genes are TRBV7-9 and TRBJ2-1; no firm D call. Trimming pared 5 bases from V and 7 bases from J, leaving 15 bases between. This CDR3 is 14 amino acids long. In germline, CDR1 is SEHNR, CDR2 FQNEAQ (reference sequence). The CDR3 bases are TGTGCCAGCAGCGCGAGGTCGGTTGGGAATGAGCAGTTCTTC. Encoded protein: CASSARSVGNEQFF.

This clone has more than one count but fewer than ten. The chain uses TRBV6-5 and TRBJ1-5, with a weak D call TRBD1 (5 bases). Germline V lookup: CDR1 MNHEY, CDR2 SVGAGI. CDR3 length equals 13 residues. V shed 6 bases and J shed 4 bases, with 10 bases lying between them. DNA of the CDR3: TGTGCCAGCAGGTGGGGCCTGAATCAGCCCCAGCATTTT. Protein sequence: CASRWGLNQPQHF.

The chain couples TRBV9 to TRBJ2-5, with D uncertain. The V end was cut by 0 bases, the J end by 4 bases, with 7 bases between. The CDR3 contains 13 residues. CDR1 and CDR2 from the germline V gene are SGDLS and YYNGEE. This CDR3 is CASSVDHGETQYF. CDR3 sequence (DNA): TGTGCCAGCAGCGTAGATCACGGAGAGACCCAGTACTTC.